A single sample gave rise to the 2 T cell receptor beta chains below, sequenced in a study of cytomegalovirus exposure and HLA in healthy donors. Amplification used 60 Vbeta primers and 13 Jbeta primers. Sequencing was performed with immunoSEQ multiplex PCR; in TCRdb, only in-frame clones are kept and a portion is missing. The sample consists of approximately 160,000 clones, around four fifths of them appearing once. What was sequenced was PBMCs. The receptors come from a woman between 18 and 30 years old in good health and CMV-seronegative.

The rearrangement uses TRBV11-2 and TRBJ2-3; 10 nucleotides match TRBD1. Trimming at V came to 3 bases and at J to 6 bases, leaving 12 bases not matched to a gene. The CDR3 spans 17 residues. Germline CDR1 is SGHAT and CDR2 is FQNNGV. CDR3 in DNA: TGTGCCAGCAGCTTTTCCCGGGACAGGGGTTTTAAGGATACGCAGTATTTT. Protein product: CASSFSRDRGFKDTQYF.

A note on this clone: Germline and junction disagree at one end, which may indicate a read error. The chain uses TRBV11-2 and TRBJ2-2; D perhaps matches TRBD2 (6 bases). This CDR3 comprises 12 residues. The V gene's germline CDR1 is SGHAT and CDR2 FQNNGV. Here the CDR3 reads CGSGANTGELFF. The CDR3 DNA is TGCGGGAGTGGCGCGAACACCGGGGAGCTGTTTTTT.